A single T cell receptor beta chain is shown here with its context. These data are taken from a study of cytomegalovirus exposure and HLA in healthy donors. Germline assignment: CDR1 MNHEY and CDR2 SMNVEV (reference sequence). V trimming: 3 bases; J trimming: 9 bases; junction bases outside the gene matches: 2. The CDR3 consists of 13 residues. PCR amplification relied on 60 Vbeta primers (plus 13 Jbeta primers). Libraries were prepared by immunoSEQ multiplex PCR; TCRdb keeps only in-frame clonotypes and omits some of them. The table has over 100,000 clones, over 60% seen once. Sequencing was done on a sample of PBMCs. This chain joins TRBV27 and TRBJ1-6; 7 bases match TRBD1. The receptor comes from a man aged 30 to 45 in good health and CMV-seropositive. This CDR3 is CASSFPGGSPLHF. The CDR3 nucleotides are TGTGCCAGCAGTTTCCCAGGGGGTTCACCCCTCCACTTT.